This TCR beta chain was found in a study of cytomegalovirus exposure and HLA in healthy donors. Both 60 Vbeta primers and 13 Jbeta primers went into the PCR. Profiling relied on immunoSEQ multiplex PCR, and the TCRdb table lists in-frame clones only, not all of them. The table includes 130,000 to 150,000 clones, approximately 80% detected once. This sequence was found in a male donor in good health and CMV-seropositive. The specimen was PBMCs.

As DNA, the CDR3 is TGTGCCAGCAGTTTCGGAGGGACCTACGAGCAGTACTTC. This sequence encodes CASSFGGTYEQYF. This chain connects TRBV27 to TRBJ2-7; the D gene is possibly TRBD2 (6 bases). V was clipped by 3 bases and J by 2 bases, with 8 bases between them. The CDR3 has 13 amino acids. Germline V gene sequence: CDR1 MNHEY, CDR2 SMNVEV (reference sequence).